Given below is one TCR beta chain in context. The record originates from a study of blood T cell repertoires in COVID-19. Background on the study: The United States, Italy and Spain supplied acute and convalescent COVID-19 samples. PBMCs, B-cell-depleted T cells, or T cells provided the cDNA or gDNA that made up the material.

Data came from immunoSEQ multiplex PCR; TCRdb stores just in-frame clones and leaves some out. The repertoire holds approximately 97,000 clones, with approximately 86% as singletons. V was clipped by 2 bases and J by 8 bases, with 12 bases between them. There are 13 residues in the CDR3. Germline V gene sequence: CDR1 MNHEY, CDR2 SVGAGI. The receptor comes from a woman older than 75 with acute or convalescent COVID-19. The chain links TRBV6-5 to TRBJ1-2; no clear D gene. The sample consisted of peripheral blood. CDR3 sequence (DNA): TGTGCCAGCAGTTACGGCCAGGCGGGGGGCTACACCTTC. Translated: CASSYGQAGGYTF.